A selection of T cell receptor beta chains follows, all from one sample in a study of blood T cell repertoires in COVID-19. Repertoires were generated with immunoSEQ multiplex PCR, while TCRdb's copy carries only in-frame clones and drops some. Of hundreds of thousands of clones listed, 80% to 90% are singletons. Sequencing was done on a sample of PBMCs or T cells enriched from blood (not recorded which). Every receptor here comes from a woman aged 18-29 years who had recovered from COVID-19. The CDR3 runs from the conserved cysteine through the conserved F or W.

CDR3aa: CASVSGGGEKLFF; v_gene: TRBV6-5
CDR3aa: CASSGRVKVWNEQFF; v_gene: TRBV7-8
CDR3aa: CASSFRGNSPLHF; v_gene: TRBV28
CDR3aa: CAMDSWDETQYF; v_gene: TRBV2
CDR3aa: CAWSVKRGEQFF; v_gene: TRBV30
CDR3aa: CASSQGQLVGGPQHF; v_gene: TRBV3-1/TRBV3-2
CDR3aa: CASSLEGAGTEAFF; v_gene: TRBV7-8
CDR3aa: CASGLSRGGLDETQYF; v_gene: TRBV12-5
CDR3aa: CASSYSQGTNEKLFF; v_gene: TRBV6-5
CDR3aa: CASSVLTGGDGANVLTF; v_gene: TRBV19
CDR3aa: CASTLGRSNYGYTF; v_gene: TRBV2
CDR3aa: CATSTRTTGAEQYF; v_gene: TRBV15
CDR3aa: CASSPGPGAMQNIQYF; v_gene: TRBV5-1
CDR3aa: CASSESGYNEKLFF; v_gene: TRBV2
CDR3aa: CASSRGATGGGSGNTIYF; v_gene: TRBV6-6
CDR3aa: CASSSPPFRGIYGYTF; v_gene: TRBV28
CDR3aa: CASSEKAGGSFPTGGSGEYF; v_gene: TRBV27
CDR3aa: CASSIEGAQGYGYTF; v_gene: TRBV19
CDR3aa: CASSPGGANYGYTF; v_gene: TRBV5-6
CDR3aa: CASSYFSGGDTYEQYF; v_gene: TRBV6-5
CDR3aa: CASSLGQGEILGAQHF; v_gene: TRBV5-6
CDR3aa: CASRQGASTGELFF; v_gene: TRBV7-3
CDR3aa: CASSLHLSYEQYF; v_gene: TRBV10-1
CDR3aa: CASSPPLGNYGYTF; v_gene: TRBV7-9
CDR3aa: CASSAAGVTDTQYF; v_gene: TRBV9
CDR3aa: CASSHRFETDRNEAFF; v_gene: TRBV4-1
CDR3aa: CASRRQGQWTGELFF; v_gene: TRBV18
CDR3aa: CAWSVRGSPEFLNGYTF; v_gene: TRBV30
CDR3aa: CASSPVQGANQPQHF; v_gene: TRBV27